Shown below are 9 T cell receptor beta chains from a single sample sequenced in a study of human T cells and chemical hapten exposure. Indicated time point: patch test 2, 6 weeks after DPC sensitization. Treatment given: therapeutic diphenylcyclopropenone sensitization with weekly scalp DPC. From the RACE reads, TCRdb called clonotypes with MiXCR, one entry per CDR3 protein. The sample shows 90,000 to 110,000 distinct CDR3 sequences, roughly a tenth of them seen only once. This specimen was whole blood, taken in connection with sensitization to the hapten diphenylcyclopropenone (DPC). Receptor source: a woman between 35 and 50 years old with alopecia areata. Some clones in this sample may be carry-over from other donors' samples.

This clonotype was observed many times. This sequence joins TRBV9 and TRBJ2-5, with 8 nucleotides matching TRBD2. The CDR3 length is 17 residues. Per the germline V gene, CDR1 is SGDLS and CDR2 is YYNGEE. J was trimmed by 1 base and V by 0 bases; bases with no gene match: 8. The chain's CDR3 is CASSVGRSGGLQETQYF. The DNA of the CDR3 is TGTGCCAGCAGCGTAGGGCGGAGCGGGGGCCTCCAAGAGACCCAGTACTTC.

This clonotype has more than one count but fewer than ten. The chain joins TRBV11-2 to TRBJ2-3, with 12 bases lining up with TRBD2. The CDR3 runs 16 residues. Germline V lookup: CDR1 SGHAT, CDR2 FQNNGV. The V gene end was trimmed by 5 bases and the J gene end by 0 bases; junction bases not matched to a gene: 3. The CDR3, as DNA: TGTGCCAGCAGCCAACTAGCGGGGGGAAGCACAGATACGCAGTATTTT. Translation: CASSQLAGGSTDTQYF.

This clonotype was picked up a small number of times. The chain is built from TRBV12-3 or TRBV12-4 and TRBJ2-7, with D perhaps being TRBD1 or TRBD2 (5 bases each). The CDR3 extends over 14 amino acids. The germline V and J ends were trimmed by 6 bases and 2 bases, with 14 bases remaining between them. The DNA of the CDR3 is TGTGCCAGCAGCTGGGGACCTACCACCTACGAGCAGTACTTC. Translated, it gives CASSWGPTTYEQYF.

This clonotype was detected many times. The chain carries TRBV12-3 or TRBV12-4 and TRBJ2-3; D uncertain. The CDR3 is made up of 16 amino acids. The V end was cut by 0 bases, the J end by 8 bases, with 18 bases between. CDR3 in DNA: TGTGCCAGCAGTTTAGCGCTGGTGCTGCCTCACCTTACGCAGTATTTT. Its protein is CASSLALVLPHLTQYF.

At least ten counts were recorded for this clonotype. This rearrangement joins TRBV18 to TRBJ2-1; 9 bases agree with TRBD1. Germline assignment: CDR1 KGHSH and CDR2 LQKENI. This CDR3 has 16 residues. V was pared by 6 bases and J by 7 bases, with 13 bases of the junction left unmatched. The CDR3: CASSRQGGSTWNEQFF. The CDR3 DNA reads TGTGCCAGCTCTAGACAGGGGGGATCTACGTGGAATGAGCAGTTCTTC.

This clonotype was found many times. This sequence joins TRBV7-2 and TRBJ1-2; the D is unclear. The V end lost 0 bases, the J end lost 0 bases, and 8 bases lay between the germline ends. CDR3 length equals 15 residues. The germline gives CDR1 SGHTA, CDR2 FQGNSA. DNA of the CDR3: TGTGCCAGCAGCTTAGCGGACGGGTCTAACTATGGCTACACCTTC. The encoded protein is CASSLADGSNYGYTF. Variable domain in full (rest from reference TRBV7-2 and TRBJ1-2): GAGVSQSPSNKVTEKGKDVELRCDPISGHTALYWYRQSLGQGLEFLIYFQGNSAPDKSGLPSDRFSAERTGGSVSTLTIQRTQQEDSAVYLCASSLADGSNYGYTFGSGTRLTVV.

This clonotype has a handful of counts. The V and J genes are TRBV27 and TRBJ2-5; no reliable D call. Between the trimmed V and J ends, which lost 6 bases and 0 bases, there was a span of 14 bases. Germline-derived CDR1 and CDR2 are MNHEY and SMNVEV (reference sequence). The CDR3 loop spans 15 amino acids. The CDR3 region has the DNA TGTGCCAGCAGCAGAAAAGGGCACTACCAAGAGACCCAGTACTTC. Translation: CASSRKGHYQETQYF.

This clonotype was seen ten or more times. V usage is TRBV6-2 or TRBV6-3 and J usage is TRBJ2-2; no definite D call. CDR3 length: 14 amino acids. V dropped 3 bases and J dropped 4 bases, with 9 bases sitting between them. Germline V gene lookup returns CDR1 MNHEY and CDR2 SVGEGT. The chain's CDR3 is CASSYVGFTGELFF. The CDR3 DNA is TGTGCCAGCAGTTATGTGGGGTTCACCGGGGAGCTGTTTTTT.

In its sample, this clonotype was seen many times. The CDR3 DNA reads TGTGCCAGCAGCTTATATACCGGGACACCTAATCAGCCCCAGCATTTT. Protein: CASSLYTGTPNQPQHF. This sequence joins TRBV7-9 and TRBJ1-5; the D gene is possibly TRBD1 (6 bases). The length of the CDR3 is 16 residues. From germline, CDR1 is SEHNR and CDR2 FQNEAQ (reference sequence). Trimming cost V 2 bases and J 4 bases, with 15 bases left between them.